This T cell receptor beta chain was observed in a study of graft-versus-host responses after intestinal transplantation (dated by TCRdb to about 2021). A note on the overall study: The transplants that recipients received were multivisceral, liver-intestinal, or isolated intestinal. Every recipient was given anti-thymocyte globulin induction, followed by approximately 3 years of maintenance tacrolimus and steroids. After intestinal transplantation, graft-versus-host and host-versus-graft alloreactive T cell clones in the graft, circulation and bone marrow were tracked using bulk TCR-beta CDR3 sequencing. Alloreactive clones were identified by sequencing pre-transplant mixed lymphocyte reaction products and comparing them with unstimulated pre-transplant donor and recipient T cells. The cohort enrolled about two dozen intestinal transplant recipients, one of whom was a retransplant, and a few patients without pretransplant specimens were excluded. A peak of at least 4% donor T cells among recipient peripheral blood mononuclear cells was the definition used for donor T cell macrochimerism. Instead of going to the commercial service, samples from a few later patients were sequenced in-house on an Illumina MiSeq and processed with MiXCR. Study-wide findings and limitations: In the allografts of patients with donor T cell macrochimerism, GvH to HvG T cell clonal ratios were high. Conclusions were limited by the relatively low number and heterogeneity of intestinal transplant patients. Early after transplant, declines in HvG clones were associated with peak levels of circulating GvH clones. GvH clones turned up in recipient bone marrow, with some appearing earlier in ileal mucosa or blood, a pattern consistent with an intestinal mucosal origin.

Explained via the paper, the time point label denotes: cells obtained before transplantation from donor or recipient. CD3+CD4+ and CD3+CD8+ populations were FACS-sorted from unstimulated pre-transplant donor and recipient cells taken from spleen or lymph nodes. In regard to this clone: Which antigen it targets is not known. No per-base quality is available; no much larger clone lies one base away.

Library generation was performed with the immunoSEQ multiplex PCR assay. For most patients, genomic DNA was isolated with the Qiagen DNeasy Blood and Tissue Kit and sent frozen to Adaptive Biotechnologies for TCR sequencing. High-throughput TCR-beta CDR3 sequencing of genomic DNA from most patients was performed by Adaptive Biotechnologies. Per the source publication's procedure: TCR sequencing data were retrieved from Adaptive's ImmunoSEQ software for 18 patients, whereas three other patients were processed with MiXCR and VDJtools. CD4 versus CD8 sorting errors were corrected by removing sequences found in both subsets at a frequency ratio below 5:1. CDR3 nucleotide sequences shared between donor and recipient were removed because the origin of such sequences could not be assigned. Alloreactive clones required at least 2-fold expansion over unstimulated cells and minimum CFSE-low frequency of 0.002% (template counts) or 0.001% (read counts). Clones detected in sequenced pre-transplant spleen, lymph node, or MLR CFSE-low populations of the donor or recipient were defined as mappable. The cumulative frequency of alloreactive clones was calculated as a percentage of all sequences, weighted by copy number. TCRdb took this table from immuneACCESS and kept in-frame rearrangements with V and J called. Such tables lack part of the clones; where checked against another copy, unresolved V genes explain under half of the gap, and the rest is unexplained. The V and J calls and clone size are taken from that table; D and trimming were inferred from the DNA. This sample holds approximately 99,000 clones; 75% to 95% were observed only once. Under 0.2% of the sample rests with the top ten.

Clipping removes 2 bases from V and 5 bases from J, with 9 as the unmatched junction base count. Spanning cysteine to phenylalanine, the CDR3 consists of 15 amino acids. Only the CDR3 part of the read is kept: 45 bases, read in frame from the first base. CDR1 and CDR2 are drawn from the germline V gene (reference sequence): SEHNR, FQNEAQ. Source: unstimulated CD4+ T cells sorted from spleen or lymph node cells, taken before transplant. The chain is encoded by TRBV7-9 joined to TRBJ2-7, with 7 central nucleotides matching TRBD2. The receptor was derived from a human donor who was the organ donor for an intestinal transplant. The CDR3 has the sequence CASSLYGGRFDEQYF. The DNA reads TGTGCCAGCAGCTTATACGGGGGGAGATTCGACGAGCAGTACTTC. With all but the CDR3 taken from the reference TRBV7-9 and TRBJ2-7 genes, the full variable domain is: DTGVSQNPRHKITKRGQNVTFRCDPISEHNRLYWYRQTLGQGPEFLTYFQNEAQLEKSRLLSDRFSAERPKGSFSTLEIQRTEQGDSAMYLCASSLYGGRFDEQYFGPGTRLTVT.